This is a list of T cell receptor beta chains from one sample in a study of cytomegalovirus exposure and HLA in healthy donors. Assay used: immunoSEQ multiplex PCR; TCRdb lists only in-frame clones, some missing. The sample lists some 240,000 clones, around 88% seen once, with 1.2% in the top ten. Sequencing was done on a sample of PBMCs. The source is a woman aged 25 to 39 in good health and CMV-seropositive. CDR3s include the opening cysteine and the closing phenylalanine or tryptophan. The D gene is left open where the match is weak. Only part of the rows carry a size: once, few, many, or a class if the clone is expanded.

v_gene	d_gene	j_gene	abundance	CDR3aa	CDR3nt
TRBV9	TRBD2	TRBJ2-3	.	CASSVGTSGTTDTQYF	TGTGCCAGCAGCGTAGGGACTAGCGGAACCACAGATACGCAGTATTTT
TRBV7-3	.	TRBJ2-1	.	CASSLGTNNEQFF	TGTGCCAGCAGCTTAGGAACTAACAATGAGCAGTTCTTC
TRBV27	.	TRBJ2-7	.	CASSFGTGSYEQYF	TGTGCCAGCAGTTTCGGGACTGGCTCCTACGAGCAGTACTTC
TRBV28	.	TRBJ1-2	.	CASSSPGPGYTF	TGTGCCAGCAGTAGCCCAGGCCCTGGCTACACCTTC
TRBV19	TRBD1	TRBJ1-5	.	CASSARQGYSNQPQHF	TGTGCCAGTAGTGCCCGACAGGGGTATAGCAATCAGCCCCAGCATTTT
TRBV2	.	TRBJ1-2	.	CASSVGAYYGYTF	TGTGCCAGCAGTGTTGGAGCTTACTATGGCTACACCTTC
TRBV9	.	TRBJ2-1	.	CASSARGSYNEQFF	TGTGCCAGCAGCGCTAGAGGTTCCTACAATGAGCAGTTCTTC
TRBV27	TRBD2	TRBJ2-1	once	CASSDSTSGSDPNEQFF	TGTGCCAGCAGTGACTCCACTAGCGGGAGTGATCCGAATGAGCAGTTCTTC
TRBV4-2	.	TRBJ2-3	few	CASSSNQGTADTQYF	TGTGCCAGCAGCTCCAATCAGGGTACAGCAGATACGCAGTATTTT
TRBV7-3	TRBD1	TRBJ2-7	.	CASSSRQGPQYF	TGTGCCAGCAGCTCAAGACAGGGCCCCCAGTACTTC
TRBV5-6	TRBD1	TRBJ2-7	.	CASSPGQSSYEQYF	TGTGCCAGCAGTCCGGGACAGAGCTCCTACGAGCAGTACTTC
TRBV19	TRBD1	TRBJ1-1	.	CASSGTGGRTEAFF	TGTGCCAGTAGTGGGACAGGGGGAAGGACTGAAGCTTTCTTT
TRBV5-4	.	TRBJ1-1	.	CASSRRDYTEAFF	TGTGCCAGCAGCCGGAGGGACTACACTGAAGCTTTCTTT
TRBV7-3	TRBD2	TRBJ2-2	.	CASSLLTGGNTGELFF	TGTGCCAGCAGCTTGCTCACGGGAGGGAACACCGGGGAGCTGTTTTTT
TRBV11-2	.	TRBJ2-5	few	CASSQQETQYF	TGTGCCAGCAGCCAACAAGAGACCCAGTACTTC
TRBV19	TRBD1	TRBJ2-7	few	CASSISRGLYEQYF	TGTGCCAGTAGTATATCCAGGGGGCTCTACGAGCAGTACTTC
TRBV10-3	.	TRBJ1-5	few	CAISEGIIGNQPQHF	TGTGCCATCAGTGAGGGTATAATAGGCAATCAGCCCCAGCATTTT
TRBV2	TRBD2	TRBJ2-2	few	CASTETSGRTTGELFF	TGTGCCAGCACCGAGACTAGCGGGAGAACAACCGGGGAGCTGTTTTTT
TRBV27	TRBD1	TRBJ1-3	.	CASSPAGGTGNTIYF	TGTGCCAGCAGCCCGGCAGGGGGCACTGGAAACACCATATATTTT
TRBV7-2	TRBD2	TRBJ2-7	.	CASVWREGPYEQYF	TGTGCCAGCGTCTGGCGGGAGGGCCCCTACGAGCAGTACTTC
TRBV27	.	TRBJ1-5	.	CASSLGAGQPQHF	TGTGCCAGCAGTTTGGGGGCTGGTCAGCCCCAGCATTTT
TRBV11-2	TRBD1	TRBJ2-7	.	CASSPGQGAGEQYF	TGTGCCAGCAGCCCCGGACAGGGGGCCGGAGAGCAGTACTTC
TRBV6-5	TRBD1	TRBJ1-1	.	CASSRPGTGNTEAFF	TGTGCCAGCAGTCGTCCCGGGACAGGGAACACTGAAGCTTTCTTT
TRBV30	TRBD2	TRBJ2-3	.	CACRPGLAGTDTQYF	TGTGCCTGTCGACCGGGACTAGCGGGCACAGATACGCAGTATTTT
TRBV25-1	TRBD2	TRBJ2-3	.	CASSEIGGRRADTQYF	TGTGCCAGCAGTGAGATAGGCGGGAGACGGGCAGATACGCAGTATTTT
TRBV5-1	.	TRBJ2-4	few	CASSFDPAGENIQYF	TGCGCCAGCAGCTTCGATCCGGCAGGGGAAAACATTCAGTACTTC
TRBV30	.	TRBJ2-3	.	CAWSLLLTDTQYF	TGTGCCTGGAGTCTATTATTGACAGATACGCAGTATTTT
TRBV11-3	.	TRBJ2-7	.	CASSWDAGTDYYEQYF	TGTGCCAGCAGCTGGGATGCGGGGACAGACTACTACGAGCAGTACTTC
TRBV19	TRBD2	TRBJ2-7	.	CASSNWTSSYEQYF	TGTGCCAGTAGTAATTGGACTAGCTCCTACGAGCAGTACTTC
TRBV18	TRBD1	TRBJ1-1	.	CASSPGTVLIIRGEAFF	TGTGCCAGCTCTCCCGGGACAGTACTCATCATCCGTGGAGAAGCTTTCTTT
TRBV27	.	TRBJ2-7	.	CVSGRSEQYF	TGTGTCTCAGGGAGGTCCGAGCAGTACTTC
TRBV4-2	.	TRBJ2-1	.	CASSQASGLYNEQFF	TGTGCCAGCAGCCAAGCGAGCGGACTCTACAATGAGCAGTTCTTC
TRBV7-8	TRBD2	TRBJ2-7	.	CASSLPGLAGFEQYF	TGTGCCAGCAGCTTACCGGGACTAGCGGGATTCGAGCAGTACTTC
TRBV29-1	TRBD1	TRBJ1-2	.	CSVGPGTGENYGYTF	TGCAGCGTTGGTCCCGGGACAGGGGAAAACTATGGCTACACCTTC
TRBV21-1	.	TRBJ2-5	.	CASSRRTTRRQETQYF	TGTGCCAGCAGCCGCCGGACAACCCGGCGCCAAGAGACCCAGTACTTC
TRBV21-1	.	TRBJ2-5	.	CASSPQASGRVGETQYF	TGTGCCAGCAGCCCACAGGCTAGCGGGAGGGTAGGGGAGACCCAGTACTTC
TRBV7-8	TRBD1	TRBJ1-2	.	CASSVDRGSGGYTF	TGTGCCAGCAGCGTTGACAGGGGATCAGGTGGCTACACCTTC
TRBV11-3	.	TRBJ2-6	.	CASSPTVHGANVLTF	TGTGCCAGCAGCCCGACAGTACATGGGGCCAACGTCCTGACTTTC
TRBV19	TRBD2	TRBJ2-2	.	CASSIGLATGELFF	TGTGCCAGTAGTATCGGACTAGCGACCGGGGAGCTGTTTTTT
TRBV4-1	.	TRBJ2-3	once	CASSQGFHTQYF	TGCGCCAGCAGCCAGGGCTTTCATACGCAGTATTTT
TRBV29-1	.	TRBJ1-2	few	CSTRVYNYGYTF	TGCAGCACCAGGGTGTATAACTATGGCTACACCTTC
TRBV5-4	.	TRBJ1-2	few	CASSLRRGTDYGYTF	TGTGCCAGCAGCTTAAGACGGGGTACAGACTATGGCTACACCTTC
TRBV30	.	TRBJ1-1	.	CAWSYSVNTEAFF	TGTGCCTGGAGTTACAGTGTGAACACTGAAGCTTTCTTT
TRBV5-1	TRBD1	TRBJ1-1	.	CASSSDPDRGKTEAFF	TGCGCCAGCAGCTCGGATCCAGACAGGGGTAAGACTGAAGCTTTCTTT
TRBV10-3	.	TRBJ1-5	.	CATLEEGNQPQHF	TGTGCCACCTTGGAGGAGGGAAATCAGCCCCAGCATTTT
TRBV5-1	.	TRBJ1-1	.	CASSYLGGGTEAFF	TGCGCCAGCAGCTACCTTGGGGGGGGCACTGAAGCTTTCTTT
TRBV7-9	TRBD1	TRBJ2-7	.	CASSRDRYEQYF	TGTGCCAGCAGCCGGGACAGGTACGAGCAGTACTTC
TRBV5-1	.	TRBJ1-2	once	CASSPIDKNGYTF	TGCGCCAGCAGCCCCATTGACAAGAATGGCTACACCTTC
TRBV6-1	.	TRBJ2-2	once	CASSGLVLLTGELFF	TGTGCCAGCAGTGGATTGGTACTCCTCACCGGGGAGCTGTTTTTT
TRBV5-4	TRBD2	TRBJ2-7	.	CASSWTSTGEQYF	TGTGCCAGCAGCTGGACTAGCACGGGGGAGCAGTACTTC
TRBV9	TRBD1	TRBJ1-4	few	CASSVSGTVNEKLFF	TGTGCCAGCAGCGTTTCCGGGACAGTTAATGAAAAACTGTTTTTT
TRBV7-8	.	TRBJ1-4	.	CASSLRNEKLFF	TGTGCCAGCAGCCTACGCAATGAAAAACTGTTTTTT
TRBV5-1	.	TRBJ2-6	.	CASRLLDNSGANVLTF	TGCGCCAGCAGATTATTGGACAACTCTGGGGCCAACGTCCTGACTTTC
TRBV18	.	TRBJ2-3	.	CASSLRGDGTDTQYF	TGTGCCAGCTCACTCAGGGGAGACGGCACAGATACGCAGTATTTT
TRBV6-5	.	TRBJ1-1	few	CASSYSITGSTEAFF	TGTGCCAGCAGTTACTCGATTACAGGGAGCACTGAAGCTTTCTTT
TRBV27	.	TRBJ2-7	.	CASSLLVRPYEQYF	TGTGCCAGCAGTTTATTGGTCAGGCCCTACGAGCAGTACTTC
TRBV6-5	.	TRBJ2-2	.	CASSYLGTSTGELFF	TGTGCCAGCAGTTACTTGGGGACATCCACCGGGGAGCTGTTTTTT
TRBV5-1	TRBD2	TRBJ2-1	.	CASSRQGLAGNLLEQFF	TGCGCCAGCAGCCGACAGGGACTAGCGGGAAACTTACTCGAGCAGTTCTTC
TRBV4-1	.	TRBJ1-1	once	CASSQTQDLEAFF	TGCGCCAGCAGCCAGACACAGGATCTCGAAGCTTTCTTT